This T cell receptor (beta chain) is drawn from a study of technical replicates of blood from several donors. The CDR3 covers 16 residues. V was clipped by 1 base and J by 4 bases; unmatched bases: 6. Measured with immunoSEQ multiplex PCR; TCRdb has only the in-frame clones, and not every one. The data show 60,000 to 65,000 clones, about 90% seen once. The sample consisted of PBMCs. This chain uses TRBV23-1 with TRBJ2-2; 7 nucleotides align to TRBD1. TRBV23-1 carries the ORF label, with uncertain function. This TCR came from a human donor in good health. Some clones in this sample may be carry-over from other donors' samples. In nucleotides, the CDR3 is TGCGCCAGCAGTCAATTACAGGCAGGGGGCACCGGGGAGCTGTTTTTT. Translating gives CASSQLQAGGTGELFF.